Listed below are T cell receptor beta chains from one sample, sequenced in a study of T cell responses to AZD1222 COVID-19 vaccine. Generated by immunoSEQ multiplex PCR, the TCRdb table keeps only in-frame clones and is missing some. Here the sample spans 80,000 to 95,000 clones, about 78% being singletons. The sequences come from peripheral blood, collected on day 0 of AZD1222 vaccination. These receptors were obtained from an adult in good health. Each CDR3 is given with its conserved first and last residue. A D gene is named only where the DNA matches it firmly. Size tells how often a clone was seen (once, few, many) or the class of an expanded clone, and some rows leave it out.

d_call j_call clone_size v_call cdr3_nt cdr3_aa
- TRBJ2-7 - TRBV6-5 TGTGCCAGCAGTAGCCAGGGGTTCTACGAGCAGTACTTC CASSSQGFYEQYF
TRBD2 TRBJ2-1 - TRBV9 TGTGCCAGCCCCGTTCCGACTAGCGGGAGGCCCCTCCTGTTCTTC CASPVPTSGRPLLFF
- TRBJ2-7 - TRBV5-4 TGTGCCAGCAGCTCTTTTTACGAGCAGTACTTC CASSSFYEQYF
TRBD2 TRBJ2-3 once TRBV19 TGTGCCAGTAGTAGCGGACTAGCGGGCACAGATACGCAGTATTTT CASSSGLAGTDTQYF
- TRBJ2-5 once TRBV19 TGTGCCAGTAACAACTACGTCGGGGAAGAGACCCAGTACTTC CASNNYVGEETQYF
TRBD2 TRBJ2-1 - TRBV19 TGTGCCAGTAGTATCTCTAGCGGGGGGTACAATGAGCAGTTCTTC CASSISSGGYNEQFF
- TRBJ1-1 - TRBV7-9 TGTGCCAGCAGCACAGAATACACTGAAGCTTTCTTT CASSTEYTEAFF
- TRBJ2-1 once TRBV7-8 TGTGCCAGCAGCCCCTATCGGATGGGGGAGGACTACAATGAGCAGTTCTTC CASSPYRMGEDYNEQFF
- TRBJ2-1 few TRBV7-2 TGTGCCAGCAGCCCGGGTCAGCGAGCCAGCCATGAGCAGTTCTTC CASSPGQRASHEQFF
TRBD2 TRBJ2-1 - TRBV11-2 TGTGCCAGCAGCCCGACTAGCGGGAGGAAAGGCGACAATGAGCAGTTCTTC CASSPTSGRKGDNEQFF
- TRBJ2-5 few TRBV27 TGTGCCAGCAGTCCTATTAGGGTCAGGAGAGAGACCCAGTACTTC CASSPIRVRRETQYF
- TRBJ1-4 - TRBV4-3 TGCGCCAGCAGCATTCAGGGTCGAGAAGAAAAACTGTTTTTT CASSIQGREEKLFF
- TRBJ2-7 - TRBV5-6 TGTGCCAGCAGCTTGGTGGGGGACGCGGAGAGCTACGAGCAGTACTTC CASSLVGDAESYEQYF
- TRBJ2-7 medium-sized TRBV10-2 TGCGCCGTCCAGCAAGGGGTCGGCGAGCAGTACTTC CAVQQGVGEQYF
- TRBJ1-5 - TRBV7-8 TGTGCCAGCAGCGAGAGGGGCGACAATCAGCCCCAGCATTTT CASSERGDNQPQHF
- TRBJ1-3 - TRBV7-8 TGTGCCAGCAGCCTGACAAACGGAAACACCATATATTTT CASSLTNGNTIYF
- TRBJ1-3 once TRBV9 TGTGCCAGCAGCGTAGTGGGGAGCTCTGGAAACACCATATATTTT CASSVVGSSGNTIYF
TRBD2 TRBJ2-7 - TRBV19 TGTGCCAGTAGTATTAGCGGGGGCGGCTCCTACGAGCAGTACTTC CASSISGGGSYEQYF
- TRBJ1-5 - TRBV12-3/TRBV12-4 TGTGCCAGCAGTCCCAACCCAGGGCAGCCCCAGCATTTT CASSPNPGQPQHF
- TRBJ2-3 - TRBV9 TGTGCCAGCAGCGTTGGTCGCTCCCCCCCCACAGATACGCAGTATTTT CASSVGRSPPTDTQYF
TRBD2 TRBJ2-1 - TRBV28 TGTGCCAGCAGTTCTGGCGCTAGCGGGAGCCATGAGCAGTTCTTC CASSSGASGSHEQFF
- TRBJ1-4 - TRBV4-1 TGCGCCAGCAGCCGAACGTCTTACCTAAATGAAAAACTGTTTTTT CASSRTSYLNEKLFF
TRBD2 TRBJ2-7 - TRBV6-5 TGTGCCAGCACGAGACTAGCGGGGTACGAGCAGTACTTC CASTRLAGYEQYF
- TRBJ2-5 - TRBV2 TGTGCCAGCAGTGAACTGGTAGAGACCCAGTACTTC CASSELVETQYF
- TRBJ2-1 - TRBV6-5 TGTGCCAGCAGGGACTCGGGCTACAATGAGCAGTTCTTC CASRDSGYNEQFF
- TRBJ1-5 - TRBV7-2 TGTGCCAGCAGCCCGCAGCGGGTGATGGGGCAGCCCCAGCATTTT CASSPQRVMGQPQHF
- TRBJ2-2 - TRBV7-8 TGTGCCAGCAGCCTATTGTCGACGGTGAACACCGGGGAGCTGTTTTTT CASSLLSTVNTGELFF
- TRBJ1-2 - TRBV30 TGTGCCTGGAGTGTATTGGACACCCTTGTTAGCTACACCTTC CAWSVLDTLVSYTF
- TRBJ1-3 many TRBV19 TGTGCCAGTAGTTCCCAGGAGGGGCTTGGAAACACCATATATTTT CASSSQEGLGNTIYF
- TRBJ1-5 - TRBV18 TGTGCCAGCTCAGGAACAGGCAATCAGCCCCAGCATTTT CASSGTGNQPQHF
- TRBJ2-4 - TRBV5-6 TGTGCCAGCAGCCCCCCGGGAGCCAAAAACATTCAGTACTTC CASSPPGAKNIQYF
TRBD1 TRBJ1-3 few TRBV30 TGTGCCTGGGAAGGGACAGGCTATGGAAACACCATATATTTT CAWEGTGYGNTIYF
- TRBJ1-2 few TRBV2 TGTGCCAGCACCTCGGGGGGTCGGTATGGCTACACCTTC CASTSGGRYGYTF
- TRBJ2-2 - TRBV18 TGTGCCAGCTCACCGATTCCGGGTTCTGGGAACACCGGGGAGCTGTTTTTT CASSPIPGSGNTGELFF
TRBD1 TRBJ2-2 - TRBV7-8 TGTGCCAGCAGCTTCGACAGGGGAAAGTTCGGGGAGCTGTTTTTT CASSFDRGKFGELFF
- TRBJ2-5 - TRBV7-9 TGTGCCAGCAGCTTATATGGAGATCAAGAGACCCAGTACTTC CASSLYGDQETQYF
TRBD2 TRBJ2-5 - TRBV4-1 TGCGCCAGCAGCCAAGTCGGGACTAGCGGGCGGCAAGAGACCCAGTACTTC CASSQVGTSGRQETQYF
TRBD1 TRBJ1-5 few TRBV2 TGTGCCAGCATCCAAGGACAGGGGCAGCCCCAGCATTTT CASIQGQGQPQHF
- TRBJ1-5 - TRBV6-4 TGTGCCAGCAGTGACTTCCCAGGGGCCAGTCATCGGCCCGGTCAGCCCCAGCATTTT CASSDFPGASHRPGQPQHF
- TRBJ1-2 - TRBV4-1 TGCGCCAGCCTCTCAGGTAACGGGGGTCAAAGGTATGGCTACACCTTC CASLSGNGGQRYGYTF
- TRBJ2-1 - TRBV5-1 TGCGCCAGCAGCCCGACAGACAGATCCTACAATGAGCAGTTCTTC CASSPTDRSYNEQFF
TRBD2 TRBJ2-5 - TRBV6-1 TGTGCCAGCAGTGAATGGGAGGGGTTCTCCAGCGAGACCCAGTACTTC CASSEWEGFSSETQYF
TRBD1 TRBJ2-3 few TRBV5-1 TGCGCCAGCAGCTTGGCCGAAGGGGGCGGGTCAGATACGCAGTATTTT CASSLAEGGGSDTQYF
- TRBJ2-1 few TRBV11-3 TGTGCCAGCAGCCCACACCCCTACAATGAGCAGTTCTTC CASSPHPYNEQFF
- TRBJ1-6 - TRBV9 TGTGCCAGCAGCGTAGCCGGGGGGCGGGGGTCACCCCTCCACTTT CASSVAGGRGSPLHF
- TRBJ2-3 - TRBV19 TGTGCCAGTAGTATCCGGGGTACAGATACGCAGTATTTT CASSIRGTDTQYF
- TRBJ2-4 - TRBV10-3 TGTGCCATCAGTGATGGGGACCCTCCCGTTCAGTACTTC CAISDGDPPVQYF
- TRBJ1-4 - TRBV27 TGTGCCAGGACACTTAATGAAAAACTGTTTTTT CARTLNEKLFF
- TRBJ1-6 - TRBV4-1 TGCGCCAGCAGCCAGACTCGGACATCCCCCTATAATTCACCCCTCCACTTT CASSQTRTSPYNSPLHF
- TRBJ1-1 - TRBV10-3 TGTGCCATCCGGGGGGGGGACACTGAAGCTTTCTTT CAIRGGDTEAFF
TRBD1 TRBJ1-4 - TRBV28 TGTGCCAGCAGTCCGACAGGGGTAAAGGAAAAACTGTTTTTT CASSPTGVKEKLFF
- TRBJ1-6 - TRBV12-5 TGTGCTAGTGGTTCCCGAGGGGCAAATAATTCACCCCTCCACTTT CASGSRGANNSPLHF
- TRBJ1-6 few TRBV7-2 TGTGCCAGCAGCGCCCCACAGGGTAATTCACCCCTCCACTTT CASSAPQGNSPLHF
TRBD1 TRBJ1-2 - TRBV6-5 TGTGCCAGCAGTTACTCGGACAGGGTCGATGGCTACACCTTC CASSYSDRVDGYTF
- TRBJ1-4 - TRBV7-2 TGTGCCAGCAGCACCGGGGCCCCAAGGACAACTAATGAAAAACTGTTTTTT CASSTGAPRTTNEKLFF
TRBD2 TRBJ2-3 - TRBV27 TGTGCCAGCAGTTTTCTAGCGGGAGGGGGTACGCAGTATTTT CASSFLAGGGTQYF
- TRBJ2-1 - TRBV29-1 TGCAGCGTTGAAGTGCGGGACGCTTACGGGGAGCAGTTCTTC CSVEVRDAYGEQFF
TRBD1 TRBJ2-3 - TRBV24-1 TGTGCCACCAGTGATCGCCCCCAAAGGACAGGTATGCTCGATACGCAGTATTTT CATSDRPQRTGMLDTQYF